The present T cell receptor beta chain was sequenced within a study of control samples from healthy donors and cancer patients. Germline V gene data show CDR1 as MNHNY and CDR2 as SVGAGI (reference sequence). V dropped 6 bases and J dropped 2; count of bases not matched to a gene: 1. This CDR3 has 13 residues. This table comes from immunoSEQ multiplex PCR, and its TCRdb copy is limited to in-frame clones, with some not included. The table lists under 85,000 clones, roughly 84% of them singletons, with 11% in the top ten. This TCR came from a man aged 60 to 69 with head and neck cancer. V and J are TRBV6-6 and TRBJ2-7; TRBD2 matches at 10 bases. The specimen sequenced was PBMCs. CDR3 sequence (DNA): TGTGCCAGCAGAAGCGGGAGGGCCTACGAGCAGTACTTC. It yields the protein CASRSGRAYEQYF.